The 20 T cell receptor beta chains below come from one sample, sequenced in a study of cytomegalovirus exposure and HLA in healthy donors. PCR involved 60 Vbeta and 13 Jbeta primers. Data came from immunoSEQ multiplex PCR; TCRdb stores just in-frame clones and leaves some out. The sample has about 120,000 clones; 70% to 90% are singletons. Sequencing was performed on PBMCs. The receptors derive from a man aged 35 to 55 in good health and CMV-seronegative.

The chain uses TRBV27 and TRBJ1-1; the match to TRBD1 covers 9 bases. This CDR3 comprises 13 residues. CDR1 is MNHEY, CDR2 SMNVEV, per germline (reference sequence). V lost 5 bases to trimming and J lost 7 bases; unmatched junction nucleotides: 5. This CDR3 reads CASSLGQGGEAFF. The CDR3 DNA reads as TGTGCCAGCAGTCTGGGACAGGGAGGTGAAGCTTTCTTT.

The V gene is TRBV27, the J gene TRBJ1-6; 9 bases are shared with TRBD1. Germline CDR1 is MNHEY and CDR2 is SMNVEV (reference sequence). The trim removed 4 bases at V and 9 bases at J, leaving 10 bases unmatched. The CDR3 spans 16 residues. CDR3: CASSSSIQGASSPLHF. CDR3 nucleotide sequence: TGTGCCAGCAGTTCTTCTATACAGGGGGCTAGTTCACCCCTCCACTTT.

This clone has more than one count but fewer than ten. At one boundary the junction diverges from the germline segment, which might be a read error. This chain joins TRBV11-3 and TRBJ2-6, with 7 bases that match TRBD1. The CDR3 is 19 residues long. CDR1 and CDR2 (germline): SGHNT, YENEEA. The CDR3 DNA sequence: TGTGCCAGCAGCTTAGGGGCGACGAGGGGGCGGACCGGGGCCAACGGCCTGACTTTC. Its protein is CASSLGATRGRTGANGLTF.

The gene calls are TRBV19 and TRBJ1-2; TRBD1 matches at 9 bases. This CDR3 is 16 amino acids long. Germline CDR1 reads LNHDA; CDR2 reads SQIVND (reference sequence). V dropped 5 bases and J dropped 5; count of bases not matched to a gene: 12. The CDR3 nucleotides are TGTGCCAGTAGTCCAACCCCAGCACAGGGGGCGTATGGCTACACCTTC. This codes for CASSPTPAQGAYGYTF. Variable domain in full (rest from reference TRBV19 and TRBJ1-2): DGGITQSPKYLFRKEGQNVTLSCEQNLNHDAMYWYRQDPGQGLRLIYYSQIVNDFQKGDIAEGYSVSREKKESFPLTVTSAQKNPTAFYLCASSPTPAQGAYGYTFGSGTRLTVV.

Turning to this clone: One junction end disagrees with the germline gene, perhaps due to a read error. V is TRBV19 and J is TRBJ2-4; 7 positions agree with TRBD2. There are 17 residues in the CDR3. In germline, CDR1 is LNHDA, CDR2 SQIVND (reference sequence). CDR3 nucleotide sequence: TGTGCCAGTAGTCCCCGACTAGCCACGCCAGATAAAAACAGTCAGTACTTC. Amino acids: CASSPRLATPDKNSQYF.

V and J are TRBV7-6 and TRBJ1-1, with D possibly TRBD1 on 6 matching bases. CDR3 length equals 15 residues. Germline CDR1 and CDR2: SGHVS and FNYEAQ. The ends were cut back, 2 bases at V and 0 bases at J, with 10 bases in the middle. CDR3: CASSLPDRLNTEAFF. The CDR3 DNA is TGTGCCAGCAGCTTACCAGACAGGCTGAACACTGAAGCTTTCTTT.

The chain combines TRBV28 with TRBJ1-5, with 12 positions matching TRBD1. This CDR3 region has 17 residues. Germline assignment: CDR1 MDHEN and CDR2 SYDVKM. With V trimmed by 2 bases and J by 6 bases, 8 bases remained unmatched. The CDR3 spells CASSLRPLGQGAQPQHF. CDR3 sequence (DNA): TGTGCCAGCAGTTTAAGGCCCTTGGGACAGGGGGCTCAGCCCCAGCATTTT. The whole variable domain, filled in from reference TRBV28 and TRBJ1-5, reads DVKVTQSSRYLVKRTGEKVFLECVQDMDHENMFWYRQDPGLGLRLIYFSYDVKMKEKGDIPEGYSVSREKKERFSLILESASTNQTSMYLCASSLRPLGQGAQPQHFGDGTRLSIL.

The chain recombines TRBV11-2 with TRBJ2-1; no clear D. CDR3 length equals 17 residues. Germline V gives CDR1 SGHAT, CDR2 FQNNGV. The ends were cut back, 1 base at V and 0 bases at J, with 13 bases in the middle. DNA for the CDR3: TGTGCCAGCAGCTTAGCGCACGGAGTCAGCTCCTACAATGAGCAGTTCTTC. This sequence encodes CASSLAHGVSSYNEQFF.

The genes are TRBV2 and TRBJ2-7, with 11 bases lining up with TRBD2. The CDR3 runs to 12 residues. Germline CDR1 SNHLY, CDR2 FYNNEI. After removal of 9 bases from V and 2 bases from J, the junction contained 0 bases not matched to a gene. The CDR3 spells CASSGGAYEQYF. The CDR3 region has the DNA TGTGCCAGTAGCGGGGGGGCCTACGAGCAGTACTTC.

This clone was recorded once. The chain employs TRBV6-6 and TRBJ1-2; 8 bases map to TRBD1. CDR3 length: 16 residues. V lost 0 bases and J lost 3; bases outside the gene matches: 6. Germline-derived CDR1 and CDR2 are MNHNY and SVGAGI (reference sequence). CDR3 region: CASSYSQGASHYGYTF. CDR3 nucleotide sequence: TGTGCCAGCAGTTACTCTCAGGGGGCAAGTCACTATGGCTACACCTTC.

The rearrangement joins TRBV27 to TRBJ1-5; D ambiguous. V was cut by 6 bases and J by 2 bases, with 14 bases left in between. This CDR3 has 15 amino acids. Germline CDR1 MNHEY, CDR2 SMNVEV (reference sequence). CDR3 DNA: TGTGCCAGCAGCAAACAAAGCGCGGGCAATCAGCCCCAGCATTTT. Protein sequence: CASSKQSAGNQPQHF.

J is TRBJ2-1 and V is TRBV12-5; TRBD2 aligns across 11 bases. The V segment lost 0 bases and the J segment 1 base; nucleotides outside the gene matches: 8. CDR1 LGHNT and CDR2 FRNRAP come from the germline V gene. There are 19 residues in the CDR3. The CDR3 DNA reads as TGTGCTAGTGGTTTGGTACTAGCGGGGGTGAGGGGTTCCTACAATGAGCAGTTCTTC. Encoded protein: CASGLVLAGVRGSYNEQFF.

The V call is TRBV5-1, the J call TRBJ1-2; D might be TRBD1 (5 bases). This CDR3 is 12 amino acids long. Germline values: CDR1 SGHRS, CDR2 YFSETQ. V lost 4 bases to trimming and J lost 8 bases, with 12 bases between them. The CDR3 here is CASSANRRGYTF. The CDR3, as DNA: TGCGCCAGCAGCGCCAACAGGCGCGGCTACACCTTC.

V gene TRBV9 combines with J gene TRBJ1-3; D is undetermined. The length of the CDR3 is 16 residues. CDR1 SGDLS and CDR2 YYNGEE come from the germline V gene. V lost 0 bases and J lost 0, with 10 bases in between. The CDR3 spells CASSVDHRPSGNTIYF. CDR3 DNA: TGTGCCAGCAGCGTAGATCACAGACCCTCTGGAAACACCATATATTTT.

The V and J genes are TRBV25-1 and TRBJ2-5; D gene uncertain. The tail of the sequence fits TRBJ2-7 better, so the J call may be wrong. The length of the CDR3 is 12 residues. From germline, CDR1 is MGHDK and CDR2 SYGVNS. CDR3 sequence: CASSLTSYEQYF. In nucleotides, the CDR3 is TGTGCCAGCAGTTTAACTTCCTACGAGCAGTACTTC.

The V and J genes are TRBV9 and TRBJ1-2; 8 bases align to TRBD1. There are 16 residues in the CDR3. The junction had 11 bases not matched to a gene; V was cut back by 2 bases and J by 5 bases. Germline V gene lookup returns CDR1 SGDLS and CDR2 YYNGEE. DNA of the CDR3: TGTGCCAGCAGCGTCCAGGGGGCGACCAACCCATATGGCTACACCTTC. The encoded protein is CASSVQGATNPYGYTF.

This sequence joins TRBV25-1 and TRBJ1-2; unclear D gene. Trimming removed 2 bases from V and 4 bases from J, with 11 bases in between. The CDR3 extends over 14 amino acids. Germline assignment: CDR1 MGHDK and CDR2 SYGVNS. The CDR3 nucleotides are TGTGCCAGCAGTGAAGGAGGGTCCTTCTATGGCTACACCTTC. This sequence encodes CASSEGGSFYGYTF.

The chain couples TRBV5-6 to TRBJ2-3, with TRBD1 matching 10 bases. The ends lost 2 bases at V and 6 bases at J; junction bases unmatched: 9. The CDR3 runs 16 residues. CDR1 is SGHDT and CDR2 is YYEEEE in the germline V gene. The CDR3 DNA reads as TGTGCCAGCAGCTTTCCGGACAGGGGGGAGTTGGATACGCAGTATTTT. This codes for CASSFPDRGELDTQYF. The full variable domain, in which reference TRBV5-6 and TRBJ2-3 provide the parts outside the CDR3, is DAGVTQSPTHLIKTRGQQVTLRCSPKSGHDTVSWYQQALGQGPQFIFQYYEEEERQRGNFPDRFSGHQFPNYSSELNVNALLLGDSALYLCASSFPDRGELDTQYFGPGTRLTVL.

V is TRBV5-5 and J is TRBJ2-7; 7 bases map to TRBD1. V dropped 3 bases and J dropped 7; count of bases not matched to a gene: 10. Looked up from germline, CDR1 is SGHKS and CDR2 is YYEKEE (reference sequence). The CDR3 is 14 amino acids. This CDR3 reads CASSSVPGQREQYF. CDR3 DNA sequence: TGTGCCAGCAGCTCGGTCCCGGGACAGAGAGAGCAGTACTTC.

This clone was seen a few times. This chain connects TRBV27 to TRBJ1-2, with 7 bases aligning to TRBD1. The V segment lost 2 bases and the J segment 8 bases; nucleotides outside the gene matches: 8. Germline lookup yields CDR1 MNHEY and CDR2 SMNVEV (reference sequence). The CDR3 totals 14 residues. CDR3: CASSLQTGFLGYTF. The CDR3 bases are TGTGCCAGCAGTTTACAGACAGGGTTCTTAGGCTACACCTTC.